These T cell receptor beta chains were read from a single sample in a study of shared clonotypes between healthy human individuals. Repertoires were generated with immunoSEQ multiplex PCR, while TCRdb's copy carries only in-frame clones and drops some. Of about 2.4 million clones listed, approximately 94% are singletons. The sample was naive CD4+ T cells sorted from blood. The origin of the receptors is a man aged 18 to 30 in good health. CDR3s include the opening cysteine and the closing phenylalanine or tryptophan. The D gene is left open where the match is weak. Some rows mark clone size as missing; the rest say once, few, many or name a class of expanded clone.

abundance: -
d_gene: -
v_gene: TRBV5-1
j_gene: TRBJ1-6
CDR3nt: TGCGCCAGCAGCTTGGCAAGCTTTTCGACCCTCCACTTT
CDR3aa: CASSLASFSTLHF

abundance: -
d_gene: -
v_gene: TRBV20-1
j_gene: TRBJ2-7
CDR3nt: TGCAGTGCTAGAGGTACGTCCGAGCAGTACTTC
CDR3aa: CSARGTSEQYF

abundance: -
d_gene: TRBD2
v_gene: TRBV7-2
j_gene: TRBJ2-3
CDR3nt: TGTGCCAGCAGCTTTGCTAGCGGGACCTCTAGCACAGATACGCAGTATTTT
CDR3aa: CASSFASGTSSTDTQYF

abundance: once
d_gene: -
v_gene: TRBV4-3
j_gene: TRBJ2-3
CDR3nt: TGCGCCAGCAGCCAAGATTACGGGAGTAGCACAGATACGCAGTATTTT
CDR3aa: CASSQDYGSSTDTQYF

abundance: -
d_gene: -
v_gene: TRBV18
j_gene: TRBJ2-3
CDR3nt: TGTGCCAGCTCACCACCGTCCCGCACAGATACGCAGTATTTT
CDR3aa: CASSPPSRTDTQYF

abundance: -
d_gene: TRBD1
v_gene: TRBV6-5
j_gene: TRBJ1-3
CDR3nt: TGTGCCAGCAGTCCAACGACAGGGGGAAGGGACACCATATATTTT
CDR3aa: CASSPTTGGRDTIYF

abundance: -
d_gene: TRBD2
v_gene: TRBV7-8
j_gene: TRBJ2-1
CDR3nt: TGTGCCAGCAGCTTAAGTCTCATTGGACTAGCGGGAGTGAAAAGCTCCTACAATGAGCAGTTCTTC
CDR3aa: CASSLSLIGLAGVKSSYNEQFF

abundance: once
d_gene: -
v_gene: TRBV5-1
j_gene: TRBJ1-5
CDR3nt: TGCGCCAGCAGCCCGGGAGATTATAGCAATCAGCCCCAGCATTTT
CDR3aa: CASSPGDYSNQPQHF

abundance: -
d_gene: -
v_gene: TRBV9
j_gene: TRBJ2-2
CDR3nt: TGTGCCAGCAGCACCCCCAACACCGGGGAGCTGTTTTTT
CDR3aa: CASSTPNTGELFF

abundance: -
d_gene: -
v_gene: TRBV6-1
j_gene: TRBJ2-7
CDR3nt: TGTGCCAGCACGGGGGCCTACGAGCAGTACTTC
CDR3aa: CASTGAYEQYF

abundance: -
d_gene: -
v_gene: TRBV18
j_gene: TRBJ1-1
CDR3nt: TGTGCCAGCTCCCCAAGGGGGGAATCTGAAGCTTTCTTT
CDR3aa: CASSPRGESEAFF

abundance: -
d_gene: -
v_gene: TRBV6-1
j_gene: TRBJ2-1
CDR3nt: TGTGCCATTCAGAGGGACGGAGGCTACAATGAGCAGTTCTTC
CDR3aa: CAIQRDGGYNEQFF

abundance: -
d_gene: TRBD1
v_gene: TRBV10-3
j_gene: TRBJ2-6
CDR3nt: TGTGCCATCAGTGAGTCGTATGGGACAGGGGGCTCTGGGGCCAACGTCCTGACTTTC
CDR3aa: CAISESYGTGGSGANVLTF

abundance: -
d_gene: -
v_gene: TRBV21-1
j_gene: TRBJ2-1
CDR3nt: TGTGCCAGCAGCAATTTCGGTGAGCAGTTCTTC
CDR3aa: CASSNFGEQFF

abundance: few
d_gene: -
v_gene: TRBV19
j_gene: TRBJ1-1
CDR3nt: TGTGCCAGTGGGGACACGGAGAACACTGAAGCTTTCTTT
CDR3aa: CASGDTENTEAFF

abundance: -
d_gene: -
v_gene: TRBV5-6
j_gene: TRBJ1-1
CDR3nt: TGTGCCAGCAGCTTTGCAGGGAAGGGCACTGAAGCTTTCTTT
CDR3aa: CASSFAGKGTEAFF